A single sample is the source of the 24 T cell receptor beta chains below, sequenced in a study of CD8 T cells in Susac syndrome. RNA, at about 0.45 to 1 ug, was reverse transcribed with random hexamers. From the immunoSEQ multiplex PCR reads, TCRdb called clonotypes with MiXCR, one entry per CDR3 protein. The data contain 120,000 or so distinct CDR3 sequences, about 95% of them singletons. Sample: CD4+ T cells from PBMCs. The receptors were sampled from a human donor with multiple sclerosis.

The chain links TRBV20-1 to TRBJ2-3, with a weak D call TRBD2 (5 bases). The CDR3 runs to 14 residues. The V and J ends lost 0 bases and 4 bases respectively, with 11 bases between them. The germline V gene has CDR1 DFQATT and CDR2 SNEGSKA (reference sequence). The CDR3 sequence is CSARDWGVADTQYF. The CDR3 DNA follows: TGCAGTGCTAGAGATTGGGGAGTCGCAGATACGCAGTATTTT.

CDR3 bases: TGCGCCAGCAGCCAAGGACTAGCGGGAGTCCGGGTGAACACCGGGGAGCTGTTTTTT. It translates to CASSQGLAGVRVNTGELFF. The rearrangement links TRBV5-1 to TRBJ2-2; 13 bases are shared with TRBD2. This CDR3 is built from 19 residues. CDR1 is SGHRS, CDR2 YFSETQ, per germline. The junction had 10 bases not matched to a gene; V was cut back by 4 bases and J by 1 base.

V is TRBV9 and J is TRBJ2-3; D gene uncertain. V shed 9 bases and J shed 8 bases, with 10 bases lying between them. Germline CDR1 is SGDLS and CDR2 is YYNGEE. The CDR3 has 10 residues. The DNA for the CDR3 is TGTGCCACCCCCCCAGGTACGCAGTATTTT. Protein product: CATPPGTQYF.

CDR3 region: CASSLTGGPNEQFF. CDR3 coding DNA: TGTGCCAGCAGCTTAACGGGAGGGCCCAATGAGCAGTTCTTC. This chain connects TRBV7-9 to TRBJ2-1; 8 bases match TRBD2. The germline CDR1 and CDR2 sequences are SEHNR and FQNEAQ (reference sequence). This CDR3 region has 14 residues. The V and J ends lost 2 bases and 6 bases, in that order; junction bases with no gene match: 3.

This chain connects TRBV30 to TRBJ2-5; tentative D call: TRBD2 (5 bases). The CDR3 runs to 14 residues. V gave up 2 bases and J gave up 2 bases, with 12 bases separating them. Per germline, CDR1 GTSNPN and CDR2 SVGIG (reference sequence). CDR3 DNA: TGTGCCTGGAGTCCCGGACTTGTACAAGAGACCCAGTACTTC. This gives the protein CAWSPGLVQETQYF.

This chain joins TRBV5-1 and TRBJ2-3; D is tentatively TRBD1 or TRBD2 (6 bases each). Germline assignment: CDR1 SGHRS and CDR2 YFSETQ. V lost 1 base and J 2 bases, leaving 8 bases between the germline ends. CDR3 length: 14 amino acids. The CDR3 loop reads CASSLTGATDTQYF. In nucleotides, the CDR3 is TGCGCCAGCAGCTTGACGGGGGCCACAGATACGCAGTATTTT.

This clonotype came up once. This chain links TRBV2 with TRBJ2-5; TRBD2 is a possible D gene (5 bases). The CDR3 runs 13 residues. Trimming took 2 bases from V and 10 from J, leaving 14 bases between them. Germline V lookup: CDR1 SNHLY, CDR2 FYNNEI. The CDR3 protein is CASSENGAEVQYF. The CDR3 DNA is TGTGCCAGCAGTGAAAACGGAGCGGAGGTCCAGTACTTC.

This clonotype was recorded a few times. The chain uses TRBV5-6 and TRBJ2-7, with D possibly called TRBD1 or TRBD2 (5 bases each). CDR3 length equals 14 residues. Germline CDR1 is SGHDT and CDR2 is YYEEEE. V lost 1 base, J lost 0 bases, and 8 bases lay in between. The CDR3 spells CASSLRGPSYEQYF. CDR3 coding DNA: TGTGCCAGCAGCTTGAGGGGACCCTCCTACGAGCAGTACTTC.

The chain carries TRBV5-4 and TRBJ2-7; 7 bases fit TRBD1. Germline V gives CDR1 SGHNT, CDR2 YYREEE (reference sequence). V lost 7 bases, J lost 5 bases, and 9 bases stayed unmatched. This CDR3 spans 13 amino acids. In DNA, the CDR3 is TGTGCCAGCTCGAGACAGGGTGGAGACGAGCAGTACTTC. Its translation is CASSRQGGDEQYF.

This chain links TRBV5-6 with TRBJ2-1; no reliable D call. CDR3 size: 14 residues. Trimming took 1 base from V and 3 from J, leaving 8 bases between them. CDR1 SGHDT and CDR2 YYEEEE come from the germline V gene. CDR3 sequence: CASSLFGGYNEQFF. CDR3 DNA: TGTGCCAGCAGCTTGTTCGGTGGCTACAATGAGCAGTTCTTC.

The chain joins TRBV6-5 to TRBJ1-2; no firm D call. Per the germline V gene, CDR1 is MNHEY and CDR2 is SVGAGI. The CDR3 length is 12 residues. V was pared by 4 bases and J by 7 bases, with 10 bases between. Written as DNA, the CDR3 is TGTGCCAGCAGTTCGGGATTGCGTGGCTACACCTTC. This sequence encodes CASSSGLRGYTF.

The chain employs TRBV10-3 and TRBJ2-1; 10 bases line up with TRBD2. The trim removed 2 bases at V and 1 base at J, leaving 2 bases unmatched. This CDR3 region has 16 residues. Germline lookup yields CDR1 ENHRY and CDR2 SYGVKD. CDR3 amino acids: CAISEGAGGSYNEQFF. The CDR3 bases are TGTGCCATCAGTGAGGGAGCGGGAGGGTCCTACAATGAGCAGTTCTTC.

This CDR3 reads CASSLFSGGTGELFF. The CDR3 bases are TGTGCCAGCAGTTTATTCTCGGGGGGCACCGGGGAGCTGTTTTTT. V and J are TRBV12-3 or TRBV12-4 and TRBJ2-2; 7 bases are shared with TRBD2. The CDR3 is made up of 15 amino acids. J lost 4 bases, V lost 2 bases, and 4 bases had no gene match.

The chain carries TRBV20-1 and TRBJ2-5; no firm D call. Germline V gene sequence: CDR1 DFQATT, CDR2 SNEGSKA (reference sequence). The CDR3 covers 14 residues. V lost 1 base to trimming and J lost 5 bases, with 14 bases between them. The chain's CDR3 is CSARGPQSRETQYF. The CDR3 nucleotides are TGCAGTGCTAGAGGGCCGCAGTCTCGGGAGACCCAGTACTTC.

The CDR3 DNA reads as TGTGCCAGCAGTTTCGGCGGCAGTCCCAATCAGCCCCAGCATTTT. Translation: CASSFGGSPNQPQHF. The chain links TRBV12-3 or TRBV12-4 to TRBJ1-5; D ambiguous. V was shortened by 3 bases and J by 3 bases, with 12 bases between the two germline ends. CDR3 length: 15 amino acids.

The CDR3 bases are TGTGCCAGCAGCCAACCGAACACCGGGGAGCTGTTTTTT. As protein: CASSQPNTGELFF. V and J are TRBV3-1 and TRBJ2-2; D unresolved. The CDR3 is 13 amino acids. Trimming took off 2 bases at V and 0 bases at J, with 1 base between the two ends. From germline, CDR1 is LGHDT and CDR2 YNNKEL (reference sequence).

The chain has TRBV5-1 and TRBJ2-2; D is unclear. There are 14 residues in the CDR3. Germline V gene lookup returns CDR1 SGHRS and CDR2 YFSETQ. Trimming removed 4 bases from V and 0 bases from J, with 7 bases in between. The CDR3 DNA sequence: TGCGCCAGCAGCAGAGAACCGAACACCGGGGAGCTGTTTTTT. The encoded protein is CASSREPNTGELFF.

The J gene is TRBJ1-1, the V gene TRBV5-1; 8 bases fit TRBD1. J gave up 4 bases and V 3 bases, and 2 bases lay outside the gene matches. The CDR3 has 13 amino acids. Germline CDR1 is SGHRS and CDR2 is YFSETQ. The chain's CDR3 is CASSYGQGTEAFF. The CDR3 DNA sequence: TGCGCCAGCAGCTACGGACAGGGCACTGAAGCTTTCTTT.

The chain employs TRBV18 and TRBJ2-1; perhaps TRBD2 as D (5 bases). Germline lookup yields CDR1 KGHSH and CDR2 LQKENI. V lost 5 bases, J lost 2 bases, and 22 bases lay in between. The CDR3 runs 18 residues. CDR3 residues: CASSTSRAGLGTYNEQFF. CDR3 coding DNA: TGTGCCAGCTCAACCTCTAGGGCCGGACTTGGGACCTACAATGAGCAGTTCTTC.

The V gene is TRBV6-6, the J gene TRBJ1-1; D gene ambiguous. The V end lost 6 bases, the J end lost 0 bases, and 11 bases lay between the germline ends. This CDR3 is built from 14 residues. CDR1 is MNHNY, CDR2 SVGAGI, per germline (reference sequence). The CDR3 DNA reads TGTGCCAGCAGGGCCGGGAACCTGAACACTGAAGCTTTCTTT. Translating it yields CASRAGNLNTEAFF.

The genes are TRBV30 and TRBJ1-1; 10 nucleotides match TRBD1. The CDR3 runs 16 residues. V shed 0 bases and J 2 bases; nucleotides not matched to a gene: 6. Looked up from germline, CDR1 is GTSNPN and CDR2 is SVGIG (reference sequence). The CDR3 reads CAWSVRTGGGNTEAFF. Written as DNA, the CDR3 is TGTGCCTGGAGTGTACGGACAGGGGGGGGAAACACTGAAGCTTTCTTT.

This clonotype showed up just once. CDR3 sequence reads: CASSYYGDRTYEQYF. In nucleotides, the CDR3 is TGTGCCAGCAGTTACTATGGGGACAGGACCTACGAGCAGTACTTC. The chain has TRBV6-2 or TRBV6-3 and TRBJ2-7; 8 bases align to TRBD1. The CDR3 runs to 15 residues. V lost 1 base to trimming and J lost 2 bases; unmatched junction nucleotides: 4. The germline V gene encodes CDR1 MNHEY and CDR2 SVGEGT.

The CDR3 DNA sequence: TGCGCCAGCAGCTTAGGCCTCCTGGACAGCGCCAAAAACATTCAGTACTTC. Protein product: CASSLGLLDSAKNIQYF. V and J are TRBV5-1 and TRBJ2-4; D possibly corresponds to TRBD1 (6 bases). Germline V gives CDR1 SGHRS, CDR2 YFSETQ. This CDR3 is built from 17 residues. V was trimmed by 2 bases and J by 1 base, leaving 16 bases between them.

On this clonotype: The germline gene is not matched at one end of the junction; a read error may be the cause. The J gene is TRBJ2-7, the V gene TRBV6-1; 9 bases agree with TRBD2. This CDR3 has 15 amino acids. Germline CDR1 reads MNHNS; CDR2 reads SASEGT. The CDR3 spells CASTELGTSRHEQYF. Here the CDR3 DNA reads TGTGCCAGCACTGAACTCGGGACTAGCCGCCACGAGCAGTACTTC.